This T cell receptor beta chain was observed in a study of blood T cell repertoires in COVID-19. Background on the study: Samples representing acute and convalescent COVID-19 were sourced from the United States, Italy and Spain. From T cells, B-cell-depleted T cells, or PBMCs came the material, which was cDNA or gDNA.

The germline gives CDR1 LGHNA, CDR2 YSLEER. The CDR3 length is 16 residues. The V end was cut by 4 bases, the J end by 2 bases, with 16 bases between. Methods used by the authors: How many nucleated cells were present was estimated from reference gene primer amplification. TCRdb's copy holds only in-frame clones and misses some; the assay was immunoSEQ multiplex PCR. The V and J calls and the clone size are those of that table, but D and trimming were determined from the DNA. The table lists about 260,000 clones, about 89% of them singletons. J is TRBJ2-3 and V is TRBV4-3; tentatively, D is TRBD2 (5 bases). This clonotype originated in a middle-aged woman who had recovered from COVID-19. The sample was peripheral blood. CDR3 loop: CASSPQPERITDTQYF. The CDR3 DNA sequence: TGCGCCAGCAGCCCCCAGCCGGAGCGGATCACAGATACGCAGTATTTT.